This T cell receptor beta chain was identified in a study of T-cell reconstitution after alpha-beta-depleted transplantation in children. The CDR3 contains 15 residues. Trimming left V 4 bases short and J 0 bases short, with 13 bases between. CDR1 is SGHRS, CDR2 YFSETQ, per germline. Library preparation (for TCRbeta) was performed with unique molecular identifiers. A single record per CDR3 protein comes from TCRdb applying MiXCR to the PCR reads. The sample records roughly 160,000 distinct CDR3 sequences, 8.5% to 14% being singletons. This clonotype was counted at least ten times. Its specificity is unknown. Findings of the study overall: Newly produced T cells mostly provided counts and TCRbeta diversity after one year, as hyperexpanded clones declined. Recipient T cells and thymic progenitors that survived gave rise to the high TCRbeta diversity observed at day 60 in some patients.

Sequenced here: PBMCs, sampled before TCRalphabeta/CD19-depleted stem cell transplant. The sequence derives from a boy younger than 10 with acute myeloid leukemia, due to receive a stem cell transplant. The chain carries TRBV5-1 and TRBJ1-1, with a tentative D call TRBD1 (6 bases). CDR3 protein: CASSTGQSMNTEAFF. CDR3 DNA: TGCGCCAGCAGCACCGGACAGAGCATGAACACTGAAGCTTTCTTT. The entire variable domain, with the rest obtained from reference TRBV5-1 and TRBJ1-1, is as follows: KAGVTQTPRYLIKTRGQQVTLSCSPISGHRSVSWYQQTPGQGLQFLFEYFSETQRNKGNFPGRFSGRQFSNSRSEMNVSTLELGDSALYLCASSTGQSMNTEAFFGQGTRLTVV.